This TCR beta chain was sequenced during a study of cytomegalovirus exposure and HLA in healthy donors. 13 Jbeta primers and 60 Vbeta primers were used for the PCR. Profiling relied on immunoSEQ multiplex PCR, and the TCRdb table lists in-frame clones only, not all of them. This table holds around 41,000 clones, about 70% found once. V was clipped by 3 bases and J by 7 bases; unmatched bases: 9. Germline values: CDR1 MGHRA, CDR2 YSYEKL. This CDR3 comprises 15 residues. The specimen sequenced was PBMCs. The chain links TRBV4-1 to TRBJ2-4, with 7 bases fitting TRBD1. The TCR originated in a man aged 35-49 years in good health and CMV-seronegative. The DNA of the CDR3 is TGCGCCAGCAGCCACGACCAGACAGGGATGAACATTCAGTACTTC. Protein: CASSHDQTGMNIQYF.